The 23 T cell receptor beta chains listed next were all sequenced from one sample in a study of CD8 T cells in ankylosing spondylitis. TCRdb ran MiXCR on the 5' RACE reads and lists one entry per CDR3 protein. The data hold under 200,000 distinct CDR3 sequences, with 11% observed a single time. Sample: blood, either unsorted or a sorted T cell fraction (not recorded which). The receptor set was obtained from a male donor with ankylosing spondylitis or in good health (not recorded which).

This clonotype was counted ten times or more. The chain is built from TRBV12-3 or TRBV12-4 and TRBJ2-2; D possibly matches TRBD1 or TRBD2 (5 bases each). The CDR3 runs 15 residues. The V end was cut by 8 bases, the J end by 4 bases, with 17 bases between. The CDR3 spells CASVHERGSTGELFF. CDR3 nucleotides: TGTGCCAGCGTCCACGAGAGGGGCAGCACCGGGGAGCTGTTTTTT.

V gene TRBV5-1 combines with J gene TRBJ2-1, with D possibly being TRBD2 (6 bases). The CDR3 has 14 residues. Germline CDR1 is SGHRS and CDR2 is YFSETQ. V lost 4 bases and J lost 7, with 15 bases in between. CDR3 DNA sequence: TGCGCCAGCAGCCCTGTAGCGGAAGGGAATGAGCAGTTCTTC. This encodes CASSPVAEGNEQFF. Filled out from reference TRBV5-1 and TRBJ2-1, the complete variable domain reads KAGVTQTPRYLIKTRGQQVTLSCSPISGHRSVSWYQQTPGQGLQFLFEYFSETQRNKGNFPGRFSGRQFSNSRSEMNVSTLELGDSALYLCASSPVAEGNEQFFGPGTRLTVL.

The V and J genes are TRBV6-1 and TRBJ1-4, with D unresolved. Germline V gives CDR1 MNHNS, CDR2 SASEGT. The CDR3 is 15 residues long. The V and J ends lost 4 bases and 5 bases respectively, with 14 bases between them. CDR3 sequence: CASSAHETGNEKLFF. CDR3 sequence (DNA): TGTGCCAGCAGTGCACACGAGACCGGGAATGAAAAACTGTTTTTT.

This clonotype was seen a handful of times. V and J are TRBV13 and TRBJ1-1; no definite D call. Germline V gene data show CDR1 as PRHDT and CDR2 as FYEKMQ (reference sequence). The CDR3 sequence is 13 residues long. V was clipped by 5 bases and J by 0 bases, with 7 bases between them. CDR3 DNA sequence: TGTGCCAGCAGCAAGATGATGAACACTGAAGCTTTCTTT. Its translation is CASSKMMNTEAFF. The complete variable domain, with remaining parts taken from reference TRBV13 and TRBJ1-1, reads AAGVIQSPRHLIKEKRETATLKCYPIPRHDTVYWYQQGPGQDPQFLISFYEKMQSDKGSIPDRFSAQQFSDYHSELNMSSLELGDSALYFCASSKMMNTEAFFGQGTRLTVV.

This clonotype has just a few counts. The genes are TRBV7-6 and TRBJ1-6, with D perhaps matching TRBD1 (6 bases). There are 14 residues in the CDR3. V shed 5 bases and J shed 6 bases, with 11 bases lying between them. Per germline, CDR1 SGHVS and CDR2 FNYEAQ. The CDR3 bases are TGTGCCAGCAGCCAACAGGGTTTTAATTCACCCCTCCACTTT. Translating gives CASSQQGFNSPLHF.

At least ten counts were recorded for this clonotype. The V gene is TRBV11-3, the J gene TRBJ1-4, with D possibly TRBD1 on 6 matching bases. From germline, CDR1 is SGHNT and CDR2 YENEEA. V was clipped by 6 bases and J by 0 bases, with 11 bases between them. This CDR3 has 15 amino acids. The chain's CDR3 is CASRYYRATNEKLFF. The CDR3 DNA reads as TGTGCCAGCAGATACTACAGGGCAACTAATGAAAAACTGTTTTTT.

This clonotype was seen repeatedly, ten times or more. This rearrangement joins TRBV10-3 to TRBJ2-7; no clear D gene. Trimming removed 7 bases at V and 2 bases at J, with 12 bases between. Germline values: CDR1 ENHRY, CDR2 SYGVKD. The CDR3 consists of 13 residues. CDR3: CAITVERTYEQYF. The CDR3 region has the DNA TGTGCCATCACGGTGGAGCGAACCTACGAGCAGTACTTC.

The table lists this clonotype with many counts. This chain connects TRBV20-1 to TRBJ1-2; D call uncertain. Per the germline V gene, CDR1 is DFQATT and CDR2 is SNEGSKA (reference sequence). The CDR3 consists of 11 residues. Trimming stripped 6 bases from V and 1 base from J, with 6 bases between. The CDR3 reads CSAWINYGYTF. The CDR3 nucleotides are TGCAGTGCCTGGATTAACTATGGCTACACCTTC.

V gene TRBV6-2 or TRBV6-3 combines with J gene TRBJ2-1; D gene uncertain. The V gene's germline CDR1 is MNHEY and CDR2 SVGEGT. CDR3 size: 11 residues. V lost 3 bases, J lost 9 bases, and 6 bases lay in between. The DNA for the CDR3 is TGTGCCAGCAGTTATATGGTTGAGCAGTTCTTC. As protein: CASSYMVEQFF.

Ten or more counts support this clonotype. The CDR3 protein is CASSPSRLETQYF. In DNA, the CDR3 is TGTGCCAGCAGCCCCTCGAGGTTAGAGACCCAGTACTTC. The J gene is TRBJ2-5, the V gene TRBV3-1; D ambiguous. The CDR3 consists of 13 residues. Trimming removed 4 bases at V and 4 bases at J, with 10 bases between. The germline CDR1 and CDR2 sequences are LGHDT and YNNKEL (reference sequence).

This clonotype was observed many times. This chain uses TRBV4-1 with TRBJ2-7; the match to TRBD2 covers 10 bases. The V and J ends lost 1 base and 4 bases, in that order; junction bases with no gene match: 4. Germline CDR1 and CDR2: MGHRA and YSYEKL. This CDR3 is built from 15 residues. The CDR3 sequence is CASSQGPGLAYEQYF. The CDR3 DNA reads as TGCGCCAGCAGCCAAGGACCGGGACTAGCGTACGAGCAGTACTTC.

This clonotype has ten or more counts. The CDR3 DNA reads as TGCAGCGCCACATCCTCCGGGGCCGATACGCAGTATTTT. It translates to CSATSSGADTQYF. V is TRBV29-1 and J is TRBJ2-3; possibly TRBD1 or TRBD2 for D (5 bases each). There are 13 residues in the CDR3. With 7 bases removed from V and 6 bases from J, the gap between germline ends came to 17 bases. Germline V gene sequence: CDR1 SQVTM, CDR2 ANQGSEA.

This clonotype was detected a few times. Here the CDR3 DNA reads TGCAGTGCTAGTAGGGGACAGGGGGCGCAGGATACGCAGTATTTT. It specifies CSASRGQGAQDTQYF. The chain employs TRBV20-1 and TRBJ2-3, with 12 bases fitting TRBD1. The CDR3 covers 15 residues. Per the germline V gene, CDR1 is DFQATT and CDR2 is SNEGSKA (reference sequence). The V and J ends lost 3 bases and 6 bases, in that order; junction bases with no gene match: 7.

This clonotype has a count of ten or more. The V and J genes are TRBV20-1 and TRBJ1-5; TRBD1 agrees at 7 bases. V dropped 6 bases and J dropped 1; count of bases not matched to a gene: 6. The CDR3 runs 14 residues. The germline V gene has CDR1 DFQATT and CDR2 SNEGSKA (reference sequence). The CDR3 loop reads CSAPGTASNQPQHF. The CDR3 bases are TGCAGTGCCCCCGGGACAGCAAGCAATCAGCCCCAGCATTTT.

This clonotype occurred many times. J is TRBJ1-5 and V is TRBV24-1; D gene ambiguous. The CDR3 contains 12 residues. CDR1 and CDR2 from the germline V gene are KGHDR and SFDVKD. V lost 6 bases and J 4 bases, leaving 6 bases between the germline ends. Here the CDR3 reads CATSSGNQPQHF. The DNA of the CDR3 is TGTGCCACCAGTTCGGGGAATCAGCCCCAGCATTTT.

The table lists this clonotype with many counts. The chain carries TRBV29-1 and TRBJ1-1; D gene ambiguous. V was clipped by 2 bases and J by 1 base, with 17 bases between them. This CDR3 spans 16 amino acids. The germline CDR1 and CDR2 sequences are SQVTM and ANQGSEA. CDR3 bases: TGCAGCGTTGAAACGGTACAAGTAAGCCGGAACACTGAAGCTTTCTTT. It is translated as CSVETVQVSRNTEAFF. The full variable domain, rest sourced from reference TRBV29-1 and TRBJ1-1, is SAVISQKPSRDICQRGTSLTIQCQVDSQVTMMFWYRQQPGQSLTLIATANQGSEATYESGFVIDKFPISRPNLTFSTLTVSNMSPEDSSIYLCSVETVQVSRNTEAFFGQGTRLTVV.

This clonotype was seen many times. The V gene is TRBV28, the J gene TRBJ2-7, with 8 positions matching TRBD1. The germline CDR1 and CDR2 sequences are MDHEN and SYDVKM. Trimming cost V 6 bases and J 0 bases; bases outside gene matches: 7. This CDR3 spans 15 amino acids. CDR3 bases: TGTGCCAGCAGGGAGGACAGGGCCCCCTCCTACGAGCAGTACTTC. Residues: CASREDRAPSYEQYF.

The rearrangement uses TRBV7-2 and TRBJ2-5; either TRBD1 or TRBD2 may fit D (5 bases each). V was pared by 3 bases and J by 2 bases, with 16 bases between. The CDR3 loop spans 16 amino acids. CDR1 SGHTA and CDR2 FQGNSA come from the germline V gene. The CDR3, as DNA: TGTGCCAGCAGCTTTGGGGGTCCGGGGCGGCAAGAGACCCAGTACTTC. Translation: CASSFGGPGRQETQYF.

The rearrangement links TRBV7-9 to TRBJ2-3; TRBD2 is a possible D gene (5 bases). Deletions cut 8 bases from V and 3 bases from J, with 15 bases between. The V gene's germline CDR1 is SEHNR and CDR2 FQNEAQ (reference sequence). There are 14 residues in the CDR3. Here the CDR3 DNA reads TGTGCCAGCTCAAAAGAGAGGGAAACAGATACGCAGTATTTT. Translating it yields CASSKERETDTQYF. The whole variable domain, filled in from reference TRBV7-9 and TRBJ2-3, reads DTGVSQNPRHKITKRGQNVTFRCDPISEHNRLYWYRQTLGQGPEFLTYFQNEAQLEKSRLLSDRFSAERPKGSFSTLEIQRTEQGDSAMYLCASSKERETDTQYFGPGTRLTVL.

This clonotype was picked up many times. The V call is TRBV12-3 or TRBV12-4, the J call TRBJ2-1; D not certain. This CDR3 has 12 residues. Trimming stripped 0 bases from V and 9 bases from J, with 6 bases between. CDR3 DNA sequence: TGTGCCAGCAGTTTAGCGGTTGTTGAGCAGTTCTTC. This sequence encodes CASSLAVVEQFF.

There are a few counts of this clonotype. This chain joins TRBV12-3 or TRBV12-4 and TRBJ2-7; 8 bases fit TRBD2. The CDR3 runs to 17 residues. V dropped 5 bases and J dropped 3; count of bases not matched to a gene: 15. The CDR3 coding sequence is TGTGCCAGCAGTCCCCCTGGAGGTAGCGGGGTGTTCTACGAGCAGTACTTC. This translates into CASSPPGGSGVFYEQYF.

This clonotype occurred many times. This rearrangement joins TRBV12-3 or TRBV12-4 to TRBJ2-5; no reliable D call. V was cut by 6 bases and J by 1 base, with 12 bases left in between. This CDR3 comprises 14 residues. The CDR3: CASSRTTPQETQYF. In DNA, the CDR3 is TGTGCCAGCAGCCGTACTACACCCCAAGAGACCCAGTACTTC.

Many counts were recorded for this clonotype. The J gene is TRBJ2-3, the V gene TRBV9; TRBD1 matches 7 bases. Germline V lookup: CDR1 SGDLS, CDR2 YYNGEE. The CDR3 consists of 15 residues. V lost 4 bases and J lost 0; bases outside the gene matches: 5. CDR3 coding DNA: TGTGCCAGCAGCCGGACGGGACAGAGCACAGATACGCAGTATTTT. This translates into CASSRTGQSTDTQYF.